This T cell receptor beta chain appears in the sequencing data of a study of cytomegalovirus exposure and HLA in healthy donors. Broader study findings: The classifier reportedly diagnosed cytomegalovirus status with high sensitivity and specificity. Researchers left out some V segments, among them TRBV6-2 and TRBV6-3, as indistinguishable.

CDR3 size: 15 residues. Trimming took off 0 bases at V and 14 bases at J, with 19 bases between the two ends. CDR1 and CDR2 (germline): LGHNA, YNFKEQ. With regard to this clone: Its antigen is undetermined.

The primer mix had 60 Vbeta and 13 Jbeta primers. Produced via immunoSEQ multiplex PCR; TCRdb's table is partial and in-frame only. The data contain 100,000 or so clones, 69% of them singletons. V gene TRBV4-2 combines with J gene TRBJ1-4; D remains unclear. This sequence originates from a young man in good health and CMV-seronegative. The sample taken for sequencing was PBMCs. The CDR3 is CASSQERVGRRDLFF. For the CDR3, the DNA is TGTGCCAGCAGCCAAGAGAGGGTAGGCAGACGAGACCTGTTTTTT.